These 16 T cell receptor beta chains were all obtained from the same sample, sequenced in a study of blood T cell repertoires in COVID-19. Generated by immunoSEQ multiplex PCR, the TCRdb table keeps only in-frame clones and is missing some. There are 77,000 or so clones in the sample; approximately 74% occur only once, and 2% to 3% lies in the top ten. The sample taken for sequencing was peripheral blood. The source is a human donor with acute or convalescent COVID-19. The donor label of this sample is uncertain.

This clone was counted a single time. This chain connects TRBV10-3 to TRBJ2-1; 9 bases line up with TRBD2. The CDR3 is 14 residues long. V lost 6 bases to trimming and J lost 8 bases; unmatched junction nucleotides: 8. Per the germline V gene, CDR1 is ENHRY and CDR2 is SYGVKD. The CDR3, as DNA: TGTGCCATCAGGGGTGCTAGCGGGACAGATGAGCAGTTCTTC. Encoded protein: CAIRGASGTDEQFF.

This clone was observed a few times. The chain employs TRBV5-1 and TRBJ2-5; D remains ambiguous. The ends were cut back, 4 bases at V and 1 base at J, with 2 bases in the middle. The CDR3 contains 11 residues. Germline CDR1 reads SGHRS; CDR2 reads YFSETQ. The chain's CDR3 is CASSLQETQYF. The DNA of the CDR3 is TGCGCCAGCAGCCTCCAAGAGACCCAGTACTTC.

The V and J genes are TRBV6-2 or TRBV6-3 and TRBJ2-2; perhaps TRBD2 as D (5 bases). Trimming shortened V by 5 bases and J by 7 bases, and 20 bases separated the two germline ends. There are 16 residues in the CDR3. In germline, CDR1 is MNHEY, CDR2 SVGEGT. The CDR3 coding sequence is TGTGCCAGCAGTACCCTCGGGCAGGACTGGGGCGGGGAGCTGTTTTTT. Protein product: CASSTLGQDWGGELFF.

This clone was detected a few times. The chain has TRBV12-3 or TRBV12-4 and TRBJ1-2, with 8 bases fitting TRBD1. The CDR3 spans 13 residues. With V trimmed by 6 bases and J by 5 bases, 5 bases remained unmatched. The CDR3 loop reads CASSGQGYYGYTF. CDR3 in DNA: TGTGCCAGCAGCGGACAGGGATATTATGGCTACACCTTC.

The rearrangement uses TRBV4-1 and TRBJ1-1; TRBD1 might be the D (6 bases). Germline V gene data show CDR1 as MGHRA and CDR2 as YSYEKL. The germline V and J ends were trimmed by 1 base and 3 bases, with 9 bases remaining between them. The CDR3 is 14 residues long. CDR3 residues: CASSQVKGDTEAFF. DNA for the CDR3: TGCGCCAGCAGCCAAGTCAAGGGGGACACTGAAGCTTTCTTT.

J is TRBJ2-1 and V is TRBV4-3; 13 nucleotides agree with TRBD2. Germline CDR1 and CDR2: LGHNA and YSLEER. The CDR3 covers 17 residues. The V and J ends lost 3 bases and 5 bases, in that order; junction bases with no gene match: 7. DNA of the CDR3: TGCGCCAGCAGCCAGGATTTACTAGCGGGAGGGGACAATGAGCAGTTCTTC. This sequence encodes CASSQDLLAGGDNEQFF.

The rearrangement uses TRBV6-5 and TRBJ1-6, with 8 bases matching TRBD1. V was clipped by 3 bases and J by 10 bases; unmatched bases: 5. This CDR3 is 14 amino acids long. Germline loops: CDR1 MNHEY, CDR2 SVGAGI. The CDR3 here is CASSYNRGGSPLHF. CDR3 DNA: TGTGCCAGCAGTTATAACAGGGGGGGGTCACCCCTCCACTTT.

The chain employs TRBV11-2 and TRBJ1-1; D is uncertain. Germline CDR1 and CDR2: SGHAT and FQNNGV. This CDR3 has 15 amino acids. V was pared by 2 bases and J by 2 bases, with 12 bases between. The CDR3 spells CASSLNNLGNTEAFF. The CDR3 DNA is TGTGCCAGCAGCTTAAACAATCTAGGAAACACTGAAGCTTTCTTT.

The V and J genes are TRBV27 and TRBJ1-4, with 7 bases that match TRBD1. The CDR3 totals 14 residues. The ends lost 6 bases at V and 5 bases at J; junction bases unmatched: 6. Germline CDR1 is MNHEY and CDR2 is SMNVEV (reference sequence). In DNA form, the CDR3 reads TGTGCCAGCAGAACCGGGACAGTCAATGAAAAACTGTTTTTT. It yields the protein CASRTGTVNEKLFF.

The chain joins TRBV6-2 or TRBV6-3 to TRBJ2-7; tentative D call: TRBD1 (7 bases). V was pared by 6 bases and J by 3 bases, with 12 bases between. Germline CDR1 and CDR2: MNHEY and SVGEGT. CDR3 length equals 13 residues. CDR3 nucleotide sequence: TGTGCCAGCAGCGCCCAGGGGGGCTACGAGCAGTACTTC. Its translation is CASSAQGGYEQYF.

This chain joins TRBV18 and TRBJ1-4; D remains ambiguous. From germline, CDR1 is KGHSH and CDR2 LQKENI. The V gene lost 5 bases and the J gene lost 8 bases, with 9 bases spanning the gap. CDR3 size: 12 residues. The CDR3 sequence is CASSSGSEKLFF. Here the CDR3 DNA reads TGTGCCAGCTCATCGGGTTCCGAAAAACTGTTTTTT.

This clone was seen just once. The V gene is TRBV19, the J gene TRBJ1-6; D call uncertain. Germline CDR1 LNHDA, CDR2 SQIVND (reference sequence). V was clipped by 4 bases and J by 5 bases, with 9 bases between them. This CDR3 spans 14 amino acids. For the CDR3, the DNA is TGTGCCAGTAGTACAGGCCGAAATAATTCACCCCTCCACTTT. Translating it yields CASSTGRNNSPLHF.

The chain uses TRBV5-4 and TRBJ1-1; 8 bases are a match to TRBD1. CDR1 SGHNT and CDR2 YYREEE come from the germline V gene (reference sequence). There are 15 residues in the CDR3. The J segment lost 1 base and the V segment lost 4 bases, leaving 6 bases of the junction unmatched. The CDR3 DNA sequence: TGTGCCAGCAGCGCGTACAGGGGGGGGAACACTGAAGCTTTCTTT. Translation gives CASSAYRGGNTEAFF.

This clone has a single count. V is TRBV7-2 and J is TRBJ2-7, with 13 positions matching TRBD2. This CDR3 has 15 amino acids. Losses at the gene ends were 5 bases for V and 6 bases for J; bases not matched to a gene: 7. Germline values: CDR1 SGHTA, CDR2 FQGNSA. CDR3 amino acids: CASSQGLAGVGEQYF. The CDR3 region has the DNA TGTGCCAGCAGCCAAGGACTAGCGGGAGTGGGCGAGCAGTACTTC.

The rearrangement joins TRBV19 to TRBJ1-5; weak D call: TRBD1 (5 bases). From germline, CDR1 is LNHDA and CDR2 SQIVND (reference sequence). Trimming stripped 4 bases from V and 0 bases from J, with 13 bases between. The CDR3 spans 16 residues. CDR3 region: CASSRGRDHSNQPQHF. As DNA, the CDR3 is TGTGCCAGTAGTAGGGGGAGGGACCATAGCAATCAGCCCCAGCATTTT.

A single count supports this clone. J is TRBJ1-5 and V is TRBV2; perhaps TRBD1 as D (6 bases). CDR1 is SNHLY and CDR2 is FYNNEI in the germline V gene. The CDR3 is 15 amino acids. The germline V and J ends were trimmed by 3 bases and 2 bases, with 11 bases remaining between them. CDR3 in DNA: TGTGCCAGCAGTGACAGGGGAGAGGGCAATCAGCCCCAGCATTTT. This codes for CASSDRGEGNQPQHF. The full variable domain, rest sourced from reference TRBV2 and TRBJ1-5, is EPEVTQTPSHQVTQMGQEVILRCVPISNHLYFYWYRQILGQKVEFLVSFYNNEISEKSEIFDDQFSVERPDGSNFTLKIRSTKLEDSAMYFCASSDRGEGNQPQHFGDGTRLSIL.